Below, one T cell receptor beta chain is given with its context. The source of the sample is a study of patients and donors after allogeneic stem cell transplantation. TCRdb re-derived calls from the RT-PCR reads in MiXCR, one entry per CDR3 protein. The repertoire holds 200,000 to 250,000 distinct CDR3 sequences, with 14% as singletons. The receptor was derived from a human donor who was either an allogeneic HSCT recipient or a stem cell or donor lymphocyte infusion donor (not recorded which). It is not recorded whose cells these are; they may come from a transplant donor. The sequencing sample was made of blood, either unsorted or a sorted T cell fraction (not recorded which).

CDR3 in amino acids: CASSVMQANTGELFF. CDR3 nucleotides: TGTGCCAGCAGTGTAATGCAAGCGAACACCGGGGAGCTGTTTTTT. This rearrangement joins TRBV2 to TRBJ2-2; D is unclear. CDR3 length: 15 amino acids. CDR1 and CDR2 from the germline V gene are SNHLY and FYNNEI. V was shortened by 4 bases and J by 0 bases, with 9 bases between the two germline ends.